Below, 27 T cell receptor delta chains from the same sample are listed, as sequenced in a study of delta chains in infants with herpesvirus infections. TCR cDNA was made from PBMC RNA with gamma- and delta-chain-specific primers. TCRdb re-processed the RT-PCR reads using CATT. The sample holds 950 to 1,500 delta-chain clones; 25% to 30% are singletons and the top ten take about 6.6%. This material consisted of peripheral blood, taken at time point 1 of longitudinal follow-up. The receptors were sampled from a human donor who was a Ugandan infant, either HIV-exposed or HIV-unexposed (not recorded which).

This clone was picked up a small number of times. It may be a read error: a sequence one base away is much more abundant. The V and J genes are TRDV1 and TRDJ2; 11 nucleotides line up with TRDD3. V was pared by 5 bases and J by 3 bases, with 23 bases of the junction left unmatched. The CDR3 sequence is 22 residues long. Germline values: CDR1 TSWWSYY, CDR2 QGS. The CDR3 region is CALGRKKSILGDRTAMTAQLFF. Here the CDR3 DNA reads TGTGCTCTTGGGCGAAAGAAATCTATACTGGGGGATAGAACCGCTATGACAGCACAACTCTTCTTT.

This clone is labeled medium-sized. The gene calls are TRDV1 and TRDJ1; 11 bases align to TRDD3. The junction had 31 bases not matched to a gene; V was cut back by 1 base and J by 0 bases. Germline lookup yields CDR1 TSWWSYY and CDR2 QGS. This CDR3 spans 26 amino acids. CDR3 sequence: CALGERAPPFLSVLGDSWGYTDKLIF. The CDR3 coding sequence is TGTGCTCTTGGGGAACGGGCGCCTCCCTTCCTTTCAGTACTGGGGGATAGCTGGGGATACACCGATAAACTCATCTTT.

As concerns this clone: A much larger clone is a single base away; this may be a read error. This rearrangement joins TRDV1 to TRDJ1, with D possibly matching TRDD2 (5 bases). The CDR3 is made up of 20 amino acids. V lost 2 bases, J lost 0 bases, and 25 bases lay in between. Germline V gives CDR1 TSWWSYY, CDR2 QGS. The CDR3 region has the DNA TGTGCTCTTGGGGAAAGAAGCACCTACTTACGGGTACCGCACACCGATAAACTCATCTTT. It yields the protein CALGERSTYLRVPHTDKLIF.

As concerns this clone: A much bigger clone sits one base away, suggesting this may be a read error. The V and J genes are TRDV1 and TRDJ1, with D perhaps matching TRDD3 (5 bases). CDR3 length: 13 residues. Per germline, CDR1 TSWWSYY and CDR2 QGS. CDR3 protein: CALGARRWGKLIF. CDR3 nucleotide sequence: TGTGCTCTGGGGGCTAGAAGGTGGGGTAAACTCATCTTT.

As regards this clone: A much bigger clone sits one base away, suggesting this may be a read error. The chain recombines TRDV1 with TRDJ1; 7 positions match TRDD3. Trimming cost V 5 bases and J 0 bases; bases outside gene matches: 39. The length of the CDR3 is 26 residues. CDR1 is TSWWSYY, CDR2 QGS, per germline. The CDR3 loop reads CALGSLISPPVRGDVCTWLYTDKLIF. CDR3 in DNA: TGTGCTCTTGGGAGCCTAATATCTCCTCCTGTACGGGGGGATGTGTGTACGTGGTTGTACACCGATAAACTCATCTTT.

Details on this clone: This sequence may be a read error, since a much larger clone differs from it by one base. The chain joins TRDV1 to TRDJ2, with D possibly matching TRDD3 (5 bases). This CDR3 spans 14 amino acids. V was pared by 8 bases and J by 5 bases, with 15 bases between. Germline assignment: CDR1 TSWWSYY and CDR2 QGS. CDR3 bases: TGTGCTCTTCATTGGTGTACTGGAACAGCACAACTCTTCTTT. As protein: CALHWCTGTAQLFF.

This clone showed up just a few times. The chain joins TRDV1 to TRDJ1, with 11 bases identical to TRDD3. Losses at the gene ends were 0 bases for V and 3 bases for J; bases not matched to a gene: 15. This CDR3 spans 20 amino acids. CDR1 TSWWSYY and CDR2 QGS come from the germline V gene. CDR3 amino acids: CALGELRAGGYPSKADKLIF. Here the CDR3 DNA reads TGTGCTCTTGGGGAACTTAGAGCTGGGGGATACCCTTCTAAAGCCGATAAACTCATCTTT.

DNA of the CDR3: TGTGCCTCTGGTGCGCAGGGGATAGTGGTAGATAAACTCATCTTT. Translated, it gives CASGAQGIVVDKLIF. The chain carries TRDV3 and TRDJ1; 7 bases match TRDD3. Germline trimming cut 4 bases from V and 5 bases from J; bases unmatched to any gene: 16. CDR1 is TVYSNPD and CDR2 is GDNSRS in the germline V gene (reference sequence). The CDR3 loop spans 15 amino acids.

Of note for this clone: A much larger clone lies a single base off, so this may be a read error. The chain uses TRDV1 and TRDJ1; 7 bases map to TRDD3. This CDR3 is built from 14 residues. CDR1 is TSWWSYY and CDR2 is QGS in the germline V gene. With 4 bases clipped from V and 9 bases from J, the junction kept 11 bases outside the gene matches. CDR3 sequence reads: CALGVYGYWGQLIF. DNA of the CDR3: TGTGCTCTTGGGGTCTACGGGTACTGGGGCCAACTCATCTTT.

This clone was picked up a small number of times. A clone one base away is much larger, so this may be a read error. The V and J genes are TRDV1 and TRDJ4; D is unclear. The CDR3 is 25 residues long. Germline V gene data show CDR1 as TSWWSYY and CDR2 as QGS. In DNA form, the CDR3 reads TGTGCTCTTGGGGAACTGGGTTCTACGATTTTATCCGCCGGGGTACGGCAACCACCGACCAGACACCTGATCTTT. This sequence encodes CALGELGSTILSAGVRQPPTRHLIF.

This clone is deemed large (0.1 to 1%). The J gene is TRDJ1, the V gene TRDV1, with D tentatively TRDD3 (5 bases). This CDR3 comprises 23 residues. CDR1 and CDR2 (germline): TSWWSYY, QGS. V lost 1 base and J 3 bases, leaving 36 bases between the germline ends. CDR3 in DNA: TGTGCTCTTGGGGAACCTCGGTCCTCACGGTTCCGTGAACTGGCTAGGGGGGCCGATAAACTCATCTTT. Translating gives CALGEPRSSRFRELARGADKLIF.

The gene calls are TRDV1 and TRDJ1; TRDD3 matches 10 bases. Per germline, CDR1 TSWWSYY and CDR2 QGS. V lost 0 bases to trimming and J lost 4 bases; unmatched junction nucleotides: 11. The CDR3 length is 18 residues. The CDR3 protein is CALGELRGIRSGIDKLIF. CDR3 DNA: TGTGCTCTTGGGGAACTGCGGGGGATACGTTCGGGCATCGATAAACTCATCTTT.

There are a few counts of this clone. CDR3 nucleotides: TGTGCTCTTGGGGAACTCCTTACTGGGGGATACGCCGGTAAACTCATCTTT. It encodes CALGELLTGGYAGKLIF. This chain uses TRDV1 with TRDJ1; 13 nucleotides match TRDD3. This CDR3 is built from 17 residues. The germline V gene has CDR1 TSWWSYY and CDR2 QGS. With 0 bases clipped from V and 7 bases from J, the junction kept 8 bases outside the gene matches.

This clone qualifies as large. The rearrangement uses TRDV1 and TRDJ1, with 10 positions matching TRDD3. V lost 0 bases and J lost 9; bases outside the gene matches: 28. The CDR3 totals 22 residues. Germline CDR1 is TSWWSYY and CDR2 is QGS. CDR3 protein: CALGELSPLPAGRCGGYIELIF. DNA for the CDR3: TGTGCTCTTGGGGAACTTTCTCCCCTTCCTGCCGGGAGGTGTGGGGGATACATCGAACTCATCTTT.

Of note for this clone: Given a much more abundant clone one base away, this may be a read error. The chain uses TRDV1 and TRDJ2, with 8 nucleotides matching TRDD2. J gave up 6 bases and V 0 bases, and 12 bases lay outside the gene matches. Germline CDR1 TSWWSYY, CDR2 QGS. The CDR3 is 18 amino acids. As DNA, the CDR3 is TGTGCTCTTGGGGAACTGTCTTCCTACGTGATACGCGCAGCACAACTCTTCTTT. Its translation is CALGELSSYVIRAAQLFF.

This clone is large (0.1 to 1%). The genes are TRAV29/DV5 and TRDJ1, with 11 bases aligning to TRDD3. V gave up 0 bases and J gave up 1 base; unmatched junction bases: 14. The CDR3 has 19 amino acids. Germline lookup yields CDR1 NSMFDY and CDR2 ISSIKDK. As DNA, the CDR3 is TGTGCAGCAAGCGGTACCCCCCGTACTGGGGGATATTTCACCGATAAACTCATCTTT. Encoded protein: CAASGTPRTGGYFTDKLIF.

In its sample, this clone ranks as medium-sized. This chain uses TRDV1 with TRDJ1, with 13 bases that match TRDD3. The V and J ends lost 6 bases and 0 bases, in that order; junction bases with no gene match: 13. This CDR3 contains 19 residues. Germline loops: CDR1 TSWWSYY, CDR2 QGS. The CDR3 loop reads CALGGTGYWGIRYTDKLIF. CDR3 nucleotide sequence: TGTGCTCTTGGAGGAACTGGGTACTGGGGGATACGGTACACCGATAAACTCATCTTT.

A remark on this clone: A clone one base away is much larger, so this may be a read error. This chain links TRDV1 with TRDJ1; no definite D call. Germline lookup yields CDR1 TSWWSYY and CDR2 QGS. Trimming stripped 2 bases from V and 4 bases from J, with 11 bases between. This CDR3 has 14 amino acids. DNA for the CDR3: TGTGCTCTTGGGGAAACGACGAACATCGATAAACTCATCTTT. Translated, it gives CALGETTNIDKLIF.

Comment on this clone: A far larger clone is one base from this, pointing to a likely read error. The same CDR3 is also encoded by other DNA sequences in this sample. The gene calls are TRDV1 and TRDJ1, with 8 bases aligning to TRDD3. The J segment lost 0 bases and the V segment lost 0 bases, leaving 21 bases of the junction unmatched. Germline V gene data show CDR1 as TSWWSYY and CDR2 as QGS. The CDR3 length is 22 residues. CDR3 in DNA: TGTGCTCTTGGGGAACTGCGTACTGCCAACTGGGGGGGCGGCACGTACACCGATAAACTCATCTTT. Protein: CALGELRTANWGGGTYTDKLIF.

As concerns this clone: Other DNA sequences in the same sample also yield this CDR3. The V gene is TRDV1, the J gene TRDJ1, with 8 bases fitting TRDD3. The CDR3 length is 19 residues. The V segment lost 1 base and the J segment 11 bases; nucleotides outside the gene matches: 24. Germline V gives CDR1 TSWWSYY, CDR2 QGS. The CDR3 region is CALGEPPILRLGGLEKLIF. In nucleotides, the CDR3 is TGTGCTCTTGGGGAACCTCCGATCCTCCGACTGGGGGGTCTGGAGAAGCTCATCTTT.

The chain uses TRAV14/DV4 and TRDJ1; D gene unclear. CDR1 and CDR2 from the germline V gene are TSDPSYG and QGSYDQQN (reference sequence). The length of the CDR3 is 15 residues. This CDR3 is CALTMRPWRGWKLIF. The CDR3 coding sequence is TGTGCTCTGACCATGAGGCCCTGGAGAGGGTGGAAACTCATCTTT.

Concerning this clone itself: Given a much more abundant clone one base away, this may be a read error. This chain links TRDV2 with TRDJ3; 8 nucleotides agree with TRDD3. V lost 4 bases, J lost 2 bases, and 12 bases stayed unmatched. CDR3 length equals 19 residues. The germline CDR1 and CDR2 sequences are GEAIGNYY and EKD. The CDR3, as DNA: TGTGCCTGTGATACCACACTGGGGGTCACACCCTGGGACACCCGACAGATGTTTTTC. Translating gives CACDTTLGVTPWDTRQMFF.

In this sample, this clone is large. CDR3 nucleotides: TGTGCCTGTGATACCGCACTGGGGGTCACACCCTGGGACACCCGACAGATGTTTTTC. This codes for CACDTALGVTPWDTRQMFF. The chain employs TRDV2 and TRDJ3; 8 positions agree with TRDD3. CDR1 is GEAIGNYY, CDR2 EKD, per germline. The CDR3 has 19 amino acids. V was pared by 4 bases and J by 2 bases, with 12 bases of the junction left unmatched.

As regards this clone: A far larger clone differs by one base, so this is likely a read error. CDR3 coding DNA: TGTGCTCTTGGGGCACCCGACGGCGGGGGAGTCCATAAACTCATCTTT. Its protein product is CALGAPDGGGVHKLIF. The chain carries TRDV1 and TRDJ1; TRDD3 might be the D (6 bases). V gave up 4 bases and J gave up 6 bases, with 21 bases separating them. The germline V gene has CDR1 TSWWSYY and CDR2 QGS. CDR3 size: 16 residues.

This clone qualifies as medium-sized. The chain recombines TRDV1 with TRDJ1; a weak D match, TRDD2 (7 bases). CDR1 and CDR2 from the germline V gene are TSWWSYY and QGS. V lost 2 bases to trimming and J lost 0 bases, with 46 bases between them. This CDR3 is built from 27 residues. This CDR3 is CALGETPVFLRWMCVGGSRVYTDKLIF. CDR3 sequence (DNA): TGTGCTCTTGGGGAAACCCCCGTGTTCCTACGGTGGATGTGTGTGGGGGGAAGCCGCGTATACACCGATAAACTCATCTTT.

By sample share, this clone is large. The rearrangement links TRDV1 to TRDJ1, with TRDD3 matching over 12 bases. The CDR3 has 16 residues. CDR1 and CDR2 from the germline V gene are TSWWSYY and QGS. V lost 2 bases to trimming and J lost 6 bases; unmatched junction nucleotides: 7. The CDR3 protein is CALGETVLGDTHKLIF. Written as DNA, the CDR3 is TGTGCTCTTGGGGAAACCGTACTGGGGGATACCCATAAACTCATCTTT.

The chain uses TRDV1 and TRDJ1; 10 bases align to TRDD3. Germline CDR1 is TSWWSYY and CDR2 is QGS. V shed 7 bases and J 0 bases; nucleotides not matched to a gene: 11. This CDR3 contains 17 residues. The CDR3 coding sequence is TGTGCTCTTGACGCCAGGAGGGGGATACGCAACACCGATAAACTCATCTTT. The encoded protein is CALDARRGIRNTDKLIF.